These 12 T cell receptor beta chains share one sample of origin, sequenced in a study of blood T cell repertoires in COVID-19. The protocol was immunoSEQ multiplex PCR, while the TCRdb copy is restricted to in-frame clones and leaves out a portion. The sample includes about 330,000 clones, approximately 88% of them seen just once. The sample taken for sequencing was peripheral blood. The receptors derive from a woman aged 45-65 years with active or convalescent COVID-19.

In this sample, this clone turned up once. The gene calls are TRBV28 and TRBJ2-1, with 8 bases identical to TRBD1. This CDR3 is 13 amino acids long. Germline trimming cut 5 bases from V and 14 bases from J; bases unmatched to any gene: 11. Germline assignment: CDR1 MDHEN and CDR2 SYDVKM. CDR3: CASSPPGQGIEFF. Here the CDR3 DNA reads TGTGCCAGCAGTCCCCCCGGACAGGGTATCGAGTTCTTC. The full variable domain, its missing parts supplied by reference TRBV28 and TRBJ2-1, is DVKVTQSSRYLVKRTGEKVFLECVQDMDHENMFWYRQDPGLGLRLIYFSYDVKMKEKGDIPEGYSVSREKKERFSLILESASTNQTSMYLCASSPPGQGIEFFGPGTRLTVL.

The chain uses TRBV7-3 and TRBJ2-3, with a possible D match to TRBD2 (6 bases). There are 15 residues in the CDR3. V was cut by 5 bases and J by 1 base, with 13 bases left in between. Per germline, CDR1 SGHTA and CDR2 FQGTGA. CDR3 coding DNA: TGTGCCAGCAGCCAGACTAGTTCTGGCACAGATACGCAGTATTTT. Protein: CASSQTSSGTDTQYF. The full variable domain, in which reference TRBV7-3 and TRBJ2-3 provide the parts outside the CDR3, is GAGVSQTPSNKVTEKGKYVELRCDPISGHTALYWYRQSLGQGPEFLIYFQGTGAADDSGLPNDRFFAVRPEGSVSTLKIQRTERGDSAVYLCASSQTSSGTDTQYFGPGTRLTVL.

The gene calls are TRBV9 and TRBJ1-1; D remains unclear. Trimming pared 0 bases from V and 1 base from J, leaving 16 bases between. CDR3 length: 17 residues. Germline V gives CDR1 SGDLS, CDR2 YYNGEE. CDR3 region: CASSVGGIGVRNTEAFF. The DNA for the CDR3 is TGTGCCAGCAGCGTAGGAGGGATCGGTGTAAGGAACACTGAAGCTTTCTTT.

The J gene is TRBJ2-6, the V gene TRBV5-4; D unclear. This CDR3 comprises 18 residues. Trimming cost V 1 base and J 0 bases, with 14 bases left between them. Germline CDR1 SGHNT, CDR2 YYREEE (reference sequence). The CDR3 here is CASSLPGAIHSGANVLTF. DNA for the CDR3: TGTGCCAGCAGCTTGCCCGGAGCTATCCACTCTGGGGCCAACGTCCTGACTTTC.

This clone has only a few counts. V gene TRBV28 combines with J gene TRBJ1-6, with 8 positions matching TRBD1. The CDR3 is 17 amino acids. Germline V gene sequence: CDR1 MDHEN, CDR2 SYDVKM. V was pared by 5 bases and J by 6 bases, with 12 bases of the junction left unmatched. The CDR3 loop is CASSRDRGRGSNSPLHF. DNA of the CDR3: TGTGCCAGCAGTAGAGACAGGGGAAGGGGTTCTAATTCACCCCTCCACTTT.

In nucleotides, the CDR3 is TGTGCCAGCAGCTTAAGACAGGGCGCCAGCACTGAAGCTTTCTTT. It translates to CASSLRQGASTEAFF. J is TRBJ1-1 and V is TRBV7-9, with TRBD1 identical over 7 bases. Trimming cost V 2 bases and J 4 bases; bases outside gene matches: 7. The length of the CDR3 is 15 residues. CDR1 SEHNR and CDR2 FQNEAQ come from the germline V gene (reference sequence).

This sequence joins TRBV11-1 and TRBJ1-2, with 9 bases that match TRBD1. J gave up 8 bases and V 6 bases, and 7 bases lay outside the gene matches. The CDR3 covers 13 residues. Germline assignment: CDR1 SGHAT and CDR2 FQDESV (reference sequence). CDR3 region: CASSLDRGGGYTF. The DNA of the CDR3 is TGTGCCAGCAGTTTGGACAGGGGAGGAGGCTACACCTTC.

This chain links TRBV19 with TRBJ2-6, with a weak D call TRBD1 (5 bases). Looked up from germline, CDR1 is LNHDA and CDR2 is SQIVND (reference sequence). The CDR3 spans 15 residues. V gave up 9 bases and J gave up 0 bases, with 12 bases separating them. This CDR3 reads CARTLDSSGANVLTF. CDR3 nucleotides: TGTGCCAGGACCTTAGACAGCTCTGGGGCCAACGTCCTGACTTTC.

This clone was counted only a few times. V and J are TRBV2 and TRBJ1-3, with 7 bases fitting TRBD1. This CDR3 region has 13 residues. Unmatched junction bases numbered 4, after V lost 7 bases and J lost 4 bases. CDR1 is SNHLY and CDR2 is FYNNEI in the germline V gene. Written as DNA, the CDR3 is TGTGCCAGCACCGACAGGGTCGGAAACACCATATATTTT. It is translated as CASTDRVGNTIYF.

The chain joins TRBV6-2 or TRBV6-3 to TRBJ2-4; 7 bases are a match to TRBD1. The CDR3 has 15 residues. Germline values: CDR1 MNHEY, CDR2 SVGEGT. V lost 5 bases and J lost 0; bases outside the gene matches: 4. CDR3 amino acids: CASSTTGLAKNIQYF. CDR3 in DNA: TGTGCCAGCAGTACGACAGGGCTAGCCAAAAACATTCAGTACTTC.

The chain joins TRBV7-2 to TRBJ1-1; maybe TRBD1 (6 bases). The V gene's germline CDR1 is SGHTA and CDR2 FQGNSA. This CDR3 has 13 residues. Trimming took 7 bases from V and 1 from J, leaving 10 bases between them. CDR3 DNA sequence: TGTGCCAGCAACCGGGACACGAACACTGAAGCTTTCTTT. As protein: CASNRDTNTEAFF. Full variable domain (remainder filled in from reference TRBV7-2 and TRBJ1-1): GAGVSQSPSNKVTEKGKDVELRCDPISGHTALYWYRQSLGQGLEFLIYFQGNSAPDKSGLPSDRFSAERTGGSVSTLTIQRTQQEDSAVYLCASNRDTNTEAFFGQGTRLTVV.

J is TRBJ1-2 and V is TRBV5-6; TRBD1 might be the D (5 bases). There are 13 residues in the CDR3. V gave up 4 bases and J gave up 6 bases, with 13 bases separating them. Germline V CDR1 and CDR2: SGHDT, YYEEEE. CDR3 coding DNA: TGTGCCAGCAGCCCCCGCGGGGCGGATGGCTACACCTTC. It is translated as CASSPRGADGYTF.